One and the same sample provided the 21 T cell receptor beta chains below, sequenced in a study of cytomegalovirus exposure and HLA in healthy donors. A multiplex PCR was run with 60 Vbeta primers and 13 Jbeta primers. Produced via immunoSEQ multiplex PCR; TCRdb's table is partial and in-frame only. Here the sample spans 150,000 to 200,000 clones, about four fifths being singletons. The sequenced sample was PBMCs. These receptors originate from a man between 40 and 49 years old in good health and CMV-seronegative.

The chain links TRBV7-3 to TRBJ1-2; 9 bases align to TRBD1. This CDR3 comprises 13 residues. With V trimmed by 2 bases and J by 6 bases, 1 base remained unmatched. Germline V gene data show CDR1 as SGHTA and CDR2 as FQGTGA. CDR3 bases: TGTGCCAGCAGCTTAGGGACAGGGAATGGCTACACCTTC. As protein: CASSLGTGNGYTF.

This chain connects TRBV27 to TRBJ1-3; D call uncertain. CDR1 MNHEY and CDR2 SMNVEV come from the germline V gene (reference sequence). The CDR3 runs 15 residues. Deletions cut 2 bases from V and 0 bases from J, with 8 bases between. The CDR3 loop is CASSLSRNSGNTIYF. The CDR3 DNA reads TGTGCCAGCAGTTTAAGCCGTAACTCTGGAAACACCATATATTTT.

The chain combines TRBV5-4 with TRBJ2-7, with TRBD2 identical over 12 bases. V shed 3 bases and J 4 bases; nucleotides not matched to a gene: 8. The germline gives CDR1 SGHNT, CDR2 YYREEE (reference sequence). This CDR3 spans 16 amino acids. The CDR3 DNA reads as TGTGCCAGCAGCTCATCGTGGACTAGCGGGGAGTACGAGCAGTACTTC. Translation: CASSSSWTSGEYEQYF.

This clone has just a few counts. This rearrangement joins TRBV29-1 to TRBJ2-7; TRBD2 aligns across 10 bases. There are 14 residues in the CDR3. After removal of 4 bases from V and 1 base from J, the junction contained 4 bases not matched to a gene. From germline, CDR1 is SQVTM and CDR2 ANQGSEA. In DNA, the CDR3 is TGCAGCGTTGGCGGGACTAGCGTGTCCTACGAGCAGTACTTC. Residues: CSVGGTSVSYEQYF.

The chain has TRBV28 and TRBJ2-7; D might be TRBD1 (5 bases). In germline, CDR1 is MDHEN, CDR2 SYDVKM. V lost 4 bases and J lost 2, with 12 bases in between. The CDR3 is 14 residues long. CDR3 region: CASSSRTPAYEQYF. In DNA, the CDR3 is TGTGCCAGCAGTTCCCGGACACCGGCCTACGAGCAGTACTTC.

The V call is TRBV18, the J call TRBJ2-7; TRBD2 is a possible D gene (6 bases). With 4 bases removed from V and 7 bases from J, the gap between germline ends came to 8 bases. This CDR3 has 11 amino acids. CDR1 and CDR2 from the germline V gene are KGHSH and LQKENI. CDR3 region: CASSHGGEQYF. The CDR3 DNA follows: TGTGCCAGCTCACACGGGGGTGAGCAGTACTTC.

The chain is built from TRBV5-4 and TRBJ1-2, with a tentative D call TRBD1 (6 bases). The CDR3 has 13 residues. Trimming shortened V by 0 bases and J by 5 bases, and 8 bases separated the two germline ends. Germline values: CDR1 SGHNT, CDR2 YYREEE (reference sequence). This CDR3 is CASSLDREYGYTF. CDR3 bases: TGTGCCAGCAGCTTGGACAGGGAATATGGCTACACCTTC.

The chain is built from TRBV19 and TRBJ1-1, with no clear D. V lost 3 bases to trimming and J lost 4 bases, with 15 bases between them. Per germline, CDR1 LNHDA and CDR2 SQIVND (reference sequence). CDR3 length: 15 amino acids. Here the CDR3 reads CASSITAARGTEAFF. In DNA form, the CDR3 reads TGTGCCAGTAGTATTACGGCAGCTCGCGGCACTGAAGCTTTCTTT.

This chain links TRBV27 with TRBJ2-3, with 14 bases matching TRBD2. This CDR3 has 18 residues. Losses at the gene ends were 4 bases for V and 3 bases for J; bases not matched to a gene: 9. CDR1 is MNHEY and CDR2 is SMNVEV in the germline V gene (reference sequence). CDR3 DNA: TGTGCCAGCAGTTCCTTGGGACTAGCGGGAGTTCTGACAGATACGCAGTATTTT. Amino acid sequence: CASSSLGLAGVLTDTQYF.

The chain carries TRBV2 and TRBJ2-5, with D tentatively TRBD1 (5 bases). Deletions cut 1 base from V and 5 bases from J, with 14 bases between. CDR1 is SNHLY, CDR2 FYNNEI, per germline. The CDR3 has 15 residues. CDR3 sequence: CASSEDRAGSETQYF. CDR3 nucleotide sequence: TGTGCCAGCAGTGAAGATCGCGCAGGGTCGGAGACCCAGTACTTC. Full variable domain (remainder filled in from reference TRBV2 and TRBJ2-5): EPEVTQTPSHQVTQMGQEVILRCVPISNHLYFYWYRQILGQKVEFLVSFYNNEISEKSEIFDDQFSVERPDGSNFTLKIRSTKLEDSAMYFCASSEDRAGSETQYFGPGTRLLVL.

This clone was detected only a few times. J is TRBJ2-7 and V is TRBV6-5; tentative D call: TRBD1 (6 bases). V was cut by 6 bases and J by 3 bases, with 12 bases left in between. CDR3 size: 13 residues. Germline V CDR1 and CDR2: MNHEY, SVGAGI. The CDR3 DNA sequence: TGTGCCAGCAGAGATTTACAGGGCTACGAGCAGTACTTC. Its translation: CASRDLQGYEQYF.

CDR3 residues: CASSLGLSYEQYF. In DNA form, the CDR3 reads TGTGCCAGCAGTTTAGGGCTCAGCTACGAGCAGTACTTC. The V gene is TRBV27, the J gene TRBJ2-7; D unclear. The length of the CDR3 is 13 residues. Per the germline V gene, CDR1 is MNHEY and CDR2 is SMNVEV (reference sequence). The V gene lost 2 bases and the J gene lost 3 bases, with 8 bases spanning the gap.

J is TRBJ1-2 and V is TRBV4-2; the D gene is possibly TRBD1 (5 bases). This CDR3 contains 14 residues. Trimming pared 0 bases from V and 5 bases from J, leaving 10 bases between. The V gene's germline CDR1 is LGHNA and CDR2 YNFKEQ. The CDR3 DNA reads TGTGCCAGCAGCCAAGATAGGGGCAGATATGGCTACACCTTC. Its protein is CASSQDRGRYGYTF.

The genes are TRBV28 and TRBJ2-1; D call uncertain. This CDR3 is built from 14 residues. The germline V gene encodes CDR1 MDHEN and CDR2 SYDVKM. Trimming stripped 6 bases from V and 3 bases from J, with 12 bases between. The CDR3: CASRAGSFYNEQFF. Here the CDR3 DNA reads TGTGCCAGCAGGGCAGGATCTTTCTACAATGAGCAGTTCTTC. The whole variable domain, remainder taken from reference TRBV28 and TRBJ2-1, is DVKVTQSSRYLVKRTGEKVFLECVQDMDHENMFWYRQDPGLGLRLIYFSYDVKMKEKGDIPEGYSVSREKKERFSLILESASTNQTSMYLCASRAGSFYNEQFFGPGTRLTVL.

This chain links TRBV27 with TRBJ2-7; D not certain. The CDR3 has 14 amino acids. Germline V lookup: CDR1 MNHEY, CDR2 SMNVEV (reference sequence). V lost 4 bases and J 4 bases, leaving 14 bases between the germline ends. This CDR3 is CASSSPEVRYEQYF. The DNA of the CDR3 is TGTGCCAGCAGTTCTCCAGAGGTGAGGTACGAGCAGTACTTC.

This clone came up once. CDR3 sequence reads: CASSPYGGEQFNYGYTF. The CDR3 region has the DNA TGTGCCAGCAGTCCTTATGGGGGGGAACAGTTTAACTATGGCTACACCTTC. The chain uses TRBV25-1 and TRBJ1-2, with D possibly TRBD1 on 5 matching bases. With 5 bases removed from V and 1 base from J, the gap between germline ends came to 20 bases. CDR3 length equals 17 residues. Germline V gene lookup returns CDR1 MGHDK and CDR2 SYGVNS.

The chain combines TRBV6-5 with TRBJ1-2; D call uncertain. CDR1 is MNHEY, CDR2 SVGAGI, per germline. The CDR3 is 13 residues long. V was clipped by 0 bases and J by 6 bases, with 8 bases between them. As DNA, the CDR3 is TGTGCCAGCAGTTACTCTTCCGGGGATGGCTACACCTTC. It encodes CASSYSSGDGYTF.

The V and J genes are TRBV19 and TRBJ2-5; D uncertain. V gave up 4 bases and J gave up 5 bases, with 14 bases separating them. There are 14 residues in the CDR3. CDR1 and CDR2 (germline): LNHDA, SQIVND (reference sequence). CDR3 coding DNA: TGTGCCAGTAGTAGATACTGCGTCTGGGAGACCCAGTACTTC. As protein: CASSRYCVWETQYF. Supplemented by reference TRBV19 and TRBJ2-5, the full variable domain reads DGGITQSPKYLFRKEGQNVTLSCEQNLNHDAMYWYRQDPGQGLRLIYYSQIVNDFQKGDIAEGYSVSREKKESFPLTVTSAQKNPTAFYLCASSRYCVWETQYFGPGTRLLVL.

The chain uses TRBV10-3 and TRBJ1-1; 9 positions match TRBD1. Germline CDR1 reads ENHRY; CDR2 reads SYGVKD. The CDR3 consists of 15 residues. The V gene end was trimmed by 3 bases and the J gene end by 9 bases; junction bases not matched to a gene: 11. CDR3 nucleotide sequence: TGTGCCATCAGTGATTCTGGGACAGGGAGACGTAAAGCTTTCTTT. It translates to CAISDSGTGRRKAFF.

This clone was seen more than once but under ten times. This chain joins TRBV9 and TRBJ1-4; the D gene is possibly TRBD1 (6 bases). The germline V gene has CDR1 SGDLS and CDR2 YYNGEE. This CDR3 comprises 17 residues. With 4 bases removed from V and 2 bases from J, the gap between germline ends came to 18 bases. CDR3 region: CASSPPSRGGTNEKLFF. In DNA, the CDR3 is TGTGCCAGCAGCCCACCCTCCAGGGGTGGGACTAATGAAAAACTGTTTTTT.

This chain connects TRBV14 to TRBJ2-1, with 14 bases lining up with TRBD2. The CDR3 length is 17 residues. Germline V gene data show CDR1 as SGHDN and CDR2 as FVKESK. V lost 1 base to trimming and J lost 7 bases; unmatched junction nucleotides: 6. The CDR3 sequence is CASSQGRTSGRQNEQFF. The DNA for the CDR3 is TGTGCCAGCAGCCAAGGGCGGACTAGCGGGAGGCAAAATGAGCAGTTCTTC.